This passage covers 8 T cell receptor beta chains from one sample sequenced in a study of CXCR3-negative and CXCR3-positive naive CD8 T cells. The TRB libraries of cDNA were built by UMI-labeled 5' RACE. From the 5' RACE reads, TCRdb lists one entry per CDR3 protein and no DNA. The sample includes under 50,000 distinct CDR3 sequences. Sequenced input: naive CXCR3- CD8+ T cells from blood. The subset was: CD45RO-CCR7+CD27+CD95- naive CD8+ T cells lacking CXCR3 (TNR3-). These receptor sequences come from a human donor in good health. Some clones in this sample may be carry-over from other donors' samples.

V is TRBV3-1 and J is TRBJ1-1. Germline loops: CDR1 LGHDT, CDR2 YNNKEL (reference sequence). This CDR3 is 13 amino acids long. Here the CDR3 reads CASSQGRQTEAFF.

CDR3 amino acids: CASSGLGQGSYEQYF. The rearrangement uses TRBV28 and TRBJ2-7; TCRdb lists TRBD1, though no DNA is available to test this call. Germline V gives CDR1 MDHEN, CDR2 SYDVKM. This CDR3 contains 15 residues.

The chain joins TRBV28 to TRBJ2-7; without DNA, the TCRdb call of TRBD2 cannot be checked. There are 14 residues in the CDR3. Germline V gene sequence: CDR1 MDHEN, CDR2 SYDVKM. The CDR3 here is CASSTRRAGYEQYF.

This chain uses TRBV6-2 or TRBV6-3 with TRBJ2-1; TCRdb lists TRBD1, though no DNA is available to test this call. In germline, CDR1 is MNHEY, CDR2 SVGEGT. CDR3 length: 14 residues. CDR3 loop: CASSYESRAVEQFF.

The chain uses TRBV7-2 and TRBJ2-7; with no DNA, the TCRdb D assignment of TRBD1 cannot be verified. The CDR3 extends over 14 amino acids. Germline V CDR1 and CDR2: SGHTA, FQGNSA. The CDR3 sequence: CASSLNPGFYEQYF.

The chain uses TRBV29-1 and TRBJ2-4; TCRdb's D gene call, TRBD1, goes unchecked for lack of DNA. The CDR3 totals 11 residues. The germline V gene has CDR1 SQVTM and CDR2 ANQGSEA. This CDR3 is CSGGTGNIQYF.

The chain carries TRBV12-5 and TRBJ2-7. CDR3 length: 13 amino acids. Germline CDR1 is LGHNT and CDR2 is FRNRAP. The CDR3 loop is CASGSGSSYEQYF. Drawing the rest from reference TRBV12-5 and TRBJ2-7, the complete variable domain is DARVTQTPRHKVTEMGQEVTMRCQPILGHNTVFWYRQTMMQGLELLAYFRNRAPLDDSGMPKDRFSAEMPDATLATLKIQPSEPRDSAVYFCASGSGSSYEQYFGPGTRLTVT.

The chain recombines TRBV3-1 with TRBJ2-1. The CDR3 contains 15 residues. From germline, CDR1 is LGHDT and CDR2 YNNKEL (reference sequence). The chain's CDR3 is CASSQVGGTYNEQFF.